This passage covers 17 T cell receptor beta chains from one sample sequenced in a study of T-cell memory formation after mild COVID-19. TCRdb called the 5' RACE reads again in MiXCR, with one record for every CDR3 protein. The profile shows around 310,000 distinct CDR3 sequences, roughly an eighth of them singletons. The specimen was PBMCs or a T cell subset sorted from them (not recorded which). Source of these receptors: a man aged 18 to 35 who had mild COVID-19 (a few samples of this study predate the infection). Cell type and time point are not known.

In this sample, this clonotype turned up a few times. The chain uses TRBV7-3 and TRBJ2-2; 9 bases match TRBD1. The CDR3 consists of 16 residues. V shed 5 bases and J 7 bases; nucleotides not matched to a gene: 11. Germline-derived CDR1 and CDR2 are SGHTA and FQGTGA. Here the CDR3 reads CASSVTGGATFGELFF. The CDR3 DNA reads as TGTGCCAGCAGCGTCACAGGGGGCGCGACCTTCGGGGAGCTGTTTTTT.

V and J are TRBV6-5 and TRBJ1-3; D perhaps matches TRBD1 (5 bases). V lost 7 bases and J 3 bases, leaving 7 bases between the germline ends. Germline V gene data show CDR1 as MNHEY and CDR2 as SVGAGI. The CDR3 covers 12 residues. DNA of the CDR3: TGTGCCAGCATGGGGGATGGAAACACCATATATTTT. Translation: CASMGDGNTIYF.

The chain joins TRBV29-1 to TRBJ2-5, with TRBD2 matching 7 bases. In germline, CDR1 is SQVTM, CDR2 ANQGSEA. CDR3 length: 12 amino acids. V was pared by 4 bases and J by 4 bases, with 3 bases of the junction left unmatched. In nucleotides, the CDR3 is TGCAGCGTTGTGGGAGGGGCAGAGACCCAGTACTTC. Protein product: CSVVGGAETQYF. The full variable domain, rest sourced from reference TRBV29-1 and TRBJ2-5, is SAVISQKPSRDICQRGTSLTIQCQVDSQVTMMFWYRQQPGQSLTLIATANQGSEATYESGFVIDKFPISRPNLTFSTLTVSNMSPEDSSIYLCSVVGGAETQYFGPGTRLLVL.

This chain links TRBV7-9 with TRBJ1-5, with 7 positions matching TRBD1. The V gene end was trimmed by 4 bases and the J gene end by 5 bases; junction bases not matched to a gene: 5. The length of the CDR3 is 14 residues. Germline V lookup: CDR1 SEHNR, CDR2 FQNEAQ (reference sequence). In DNA form, the CDR3 reads TGTGCCAGCAGCTCCGGGACAGAAGATCAGCCCCAGCATTTT. Translated: CASSSGTEDQPQHF.

This clonotype showed up just a few times. The chain employs TRBV13 and TRBJ2-7; D is perhaps TRBD1 (6 bases). This CDR3 spans 15 amino acids. The germline V gene encodes CDR1 PRHDT and CDR2 FYEKMQ (reference sequence). Trimming removed 3 bases from V and 6 bases from J, with 18 bases in between. The CDR3 bases are TGTGCCAGCAGCTTCGGGTCAGGGGCCGGCAGCGAGCAGTACTTC. It yields the protein CASSFGSGAGSEQYF. Full variable domain (outside the CDR3, taken from reference TRBV13 and TRBJ2-7): AAGVIQSPRHLIKEKRETATLKCYPIPRHDTVYWYQQGPGQDPQFLISFYEKMQSDKGSIPDRFSAQQFSDYHSELNMSSLELGDSALYFCASSFGSGAGSEQYFGPGTRLTVT.

The chain couples TRBV18 to TRBJ2-1; D may be TRBD1 (6 bases). In germline, CDR1 is KGHSH, CDR2 LQKENI. Trimming removed 6 bases at V and 0 bases at J, with 21 bases between. The CDR3 has 18 residues. The DNA of the CDR3 is TGTGCCAGCTCCTCCCTGGGGGCAGGGGAGAGCTCCTACAATGAGCAGTTCTTC. Protein sequence: CASSSLGAGESSYNEQFF.

There are many counts of this clonotype. The chain is built from TRBV5-1 and TRBJ2-7, with 10 bases lining up with TRBD1. In germline, CDR1 is SGHRS, CDR2 YFSETQ. The CDR3 length is 14 residues. Written as DNA, the CDR3 is TGTGCCAGCAGCCCCGGGACAGGGGCCTACGAGCAGTACGTC. Its protein is CASSPGTGAYEQYV.

This clonotype was counted only a few times. V and J are TRBV27 and TRBJ2-7, with unresolved D. There are 13 residues in the CDR3. Per the germline V gene, CDR1 is MNHEY and CDR2 is SMNVEV (reference sequence). The ends were cut back, 3 bases at V and 6 bases at J, with 12 bases in the middle. The CDR3 DNA sequence: TGTGCCAGCAGTTTGGGCATCCGCGCCGAGCAGTACGTC. It translates to CASSLGIRAEQYV.

V usage is TRBV6-5 and J usage is TRBJ1-3, with D possibly being TRBD1 (6 bases). Germline-derived CDR1 and CDR2 are MNHEY and SVGAGI. Trimming took off 2 bases at V and 7 bases at J, with 15 bases between the two ends. This CDR3 has 15 residues. CDR3 loop: CASSYGQGSTNTIYF. DNA for the CDR3: TGTGCCAGCAGTTACGGGCAGGGGAGCACGAACACCATATATTTT.

This clonotype was found a few times. The V call is TRBV7-8, the J call TRBJ1-1, with TRBD1 matching over 8 bases. The V gene's germline CDR1 is SGHVS and CDR2 FQNEAQ. CDR3 size: 18 residues. V was clipped by 1 base and J by 8 bases; unmatched bases: 18. For the CDR3, the DNA is TGTGCCAGCAGCTTAGTCGCCCCGGGACAGGCCCTTTCAGGGGAAGCTTTCTTT. It is translated as CASSLVAPGQALSGEAFF.

This clonotype was recorded at least ten times. Here the CDR3 reads CASSLGGGRYNEQFF. In DNA, the CDR3 is TGTGCCAGCAGTTTAGGCGGGGGCCGGTACAATGAGCAGTTCTTC. The V and J genes are TRBV12-3 or TRBV12-4 and TRBJ2-1, with D maybe TRBD2 (7 bases). CDR3 length equals 15 residues. Deletions cut 1 base from V and 4 bases from J, with 11 bases between.

This clonotype was detected only a few times. The CDR3 bases are TGCGCCAGCAGCTTGGCCCCTAGCGGGGGGCTGAGCTCCTACAATGAGCAGTTCTTC. It yields the protein CASSLAPSGGLSSYNEQFF. This rearrangement joins TRBV5-1 to TRBJ2-1; 11 nucleotides line up with TRBD2. Germline assignment: CDR1 SGHRS and CDR2 YFSETQ. The CDR3 spans 19 residues. J lost 0 bases, V lost 0 bases, and 8 bases had no gene match. The whole variable domain, filled in from reference TRBV5-1 and TRBJ2-1, reads KAGVTQTPRYLIKTRGQQVTLSCSPISGHRSVSWYQQTPGQGLQFLFEYFSETQRNKGNFPGRFSGRQFSNSRSEMNVSTLELGDSALYLCASSLAPSGGLSSYNEQFFGPGTRLTVL.

The V gene is TRBV3-1, the J gene TRBJ2-7, with 10 bases matching TRBD1. Germline V CDR1 and CDR2: LGHDT, YNNKEL (reference sequence). The CDR3 runs to 17 residues. The ends lost 4 bases at V and 2 bases at J; junction bases unmatched: 11. The CDR3 DNA reads as TGTGCCAGCAGCCCAGCTCTTGGACAGGGGGGTACCTACGAGCAGTACTTC. Encoded protein: CASSPALGQGGTYEQYF.

The sample holds a few counts of this clonotype. The chain links TRBV7-2 to TRBJ2-2; D is unresolved. The CDR3 spans 13 residues. The ends were cut back, 5 bases at V and 6 bases at J, with 10 bases in the middle. Per germline, CDR1 SGHTA and CDR2 FQGNSA. CDR3 protein: CASSVGRSGELFF. The CDR3 nucleotides read TGTGCCAGCAGCGTAGGTCGTTCCGGGGAGCTGTTTTTT.

In DNA form, the CDR3 reads TGCGCCAGCAGCTTGGGAATCGGGGGCCGTAGCACAGATACGCAGTATTTT. Protein product: CASSLGIGGRSTDTQYF. The rearrangement joins TRBV5-1 to TRBJ2-3; D assignment may be TRBD1 or TRBD2 (6 bases each). Looked up from germline, CDR1 is SGHRS and CDR2 is YFSETQ. Trimming took 0 bases from V and 0 from J, leaving 14 bases between them. The CDR3 is 17 amino acids.

The chain carries TRBV6-5 and TRBJ1-6; D is undetermined. Germline CDR1 and CDR2: MNHEY and SVGAGI. The CDR3 runs 17 residues. Trimming shortened V by 0 bases and J by 7 bases, and 16 bases separated the two germline ends. CDR3: CASSYSRLSTANSPLHF. The CDR3 nucleotides are TGTGCCAGCAGTTACTCGAGACTTTCAACGGCCAATTCACCCCTCCACTTT.

This clonotype was seen many times. The chain has TRBV19 and TRBJ2-7, with D possibly matching TRBD2 (5 bases). Germline CDR1 reads LNHDA; CDR2 reads SQIVND (reference sequence). The length of the CDR3 is 15 residues. Trimming left V 0 bases short and J 0 bases short, with 9 bases between. The CDR3 protein is CASSIDRGLSYEQYF. CDR3 sequence (DNA): TGTGCCAGTAGTATAGATCGGGGTCTCTCCTACGAGCAGTACTTC.